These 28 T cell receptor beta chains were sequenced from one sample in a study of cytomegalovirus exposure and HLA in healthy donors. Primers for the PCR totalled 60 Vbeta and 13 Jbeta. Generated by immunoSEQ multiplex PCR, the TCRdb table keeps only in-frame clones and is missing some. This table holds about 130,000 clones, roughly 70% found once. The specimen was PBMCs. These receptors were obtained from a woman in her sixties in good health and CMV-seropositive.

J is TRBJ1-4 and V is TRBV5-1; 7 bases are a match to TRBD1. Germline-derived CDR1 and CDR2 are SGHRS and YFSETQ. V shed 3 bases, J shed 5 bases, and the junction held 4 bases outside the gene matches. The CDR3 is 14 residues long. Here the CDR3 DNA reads TGCGCCAGCAGCTCGGGACAGCAAAATGAAAAACTGTTTTTT. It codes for CASSSGQQNEKLFF.

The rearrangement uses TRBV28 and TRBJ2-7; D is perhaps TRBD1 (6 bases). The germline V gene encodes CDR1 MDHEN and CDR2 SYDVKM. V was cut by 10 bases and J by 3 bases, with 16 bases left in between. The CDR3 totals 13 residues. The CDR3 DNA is TGTGCCACCGTGGACAGTTCTAGCTACGAGCAGTACTTC. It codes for CATVDSSSYEQYF.

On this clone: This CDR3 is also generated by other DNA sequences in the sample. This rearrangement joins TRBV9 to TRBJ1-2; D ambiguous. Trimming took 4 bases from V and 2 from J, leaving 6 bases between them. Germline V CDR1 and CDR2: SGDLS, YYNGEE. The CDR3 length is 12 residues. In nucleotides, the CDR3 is TGTGCCAGCAGCCTATCGAACTATGGCTACACCTTC. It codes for CASSLSNYGYTF.

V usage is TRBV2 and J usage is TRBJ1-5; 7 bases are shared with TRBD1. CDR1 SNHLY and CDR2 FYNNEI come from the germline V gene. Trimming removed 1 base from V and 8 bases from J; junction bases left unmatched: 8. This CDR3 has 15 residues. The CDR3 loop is CASSEGQGGLKPQHF. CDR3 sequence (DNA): TGTGCCAGCAGTGAAGGGCAGGGGGGATTGAAGCCCCAGCATTTT.

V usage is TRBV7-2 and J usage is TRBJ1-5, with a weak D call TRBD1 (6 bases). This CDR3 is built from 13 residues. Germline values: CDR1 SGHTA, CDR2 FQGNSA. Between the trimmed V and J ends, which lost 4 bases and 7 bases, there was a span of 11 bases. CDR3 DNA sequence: TGTGCCAGCAGCTCCCACAGGGACCAGCCCCAGCATTTT. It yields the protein CASSSHRDQPQHF.

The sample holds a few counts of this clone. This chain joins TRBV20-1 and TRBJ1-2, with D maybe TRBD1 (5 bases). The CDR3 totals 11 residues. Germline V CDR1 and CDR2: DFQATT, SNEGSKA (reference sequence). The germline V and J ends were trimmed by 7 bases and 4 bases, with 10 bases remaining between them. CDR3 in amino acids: CSGGGSYGYTF. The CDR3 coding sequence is TGCAGTGGGGGGGGAAGCTATGGCTACACCTTC.

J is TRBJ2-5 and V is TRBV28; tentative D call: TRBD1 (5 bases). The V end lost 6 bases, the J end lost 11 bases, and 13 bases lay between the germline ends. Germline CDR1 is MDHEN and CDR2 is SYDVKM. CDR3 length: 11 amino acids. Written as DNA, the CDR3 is TGTGCCAGCAGGGGGCAGACAACTCAGTACTTC. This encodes CASRGQTTQYF.

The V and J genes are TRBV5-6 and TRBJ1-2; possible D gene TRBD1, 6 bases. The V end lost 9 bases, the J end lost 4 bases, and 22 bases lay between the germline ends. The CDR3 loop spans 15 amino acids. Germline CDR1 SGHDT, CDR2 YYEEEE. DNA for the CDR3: TGTGCCACCCAGCCGACAGGTGAACCTTCCTATGGCTACACCTTC. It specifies CATQPTGEPSYGYTF.

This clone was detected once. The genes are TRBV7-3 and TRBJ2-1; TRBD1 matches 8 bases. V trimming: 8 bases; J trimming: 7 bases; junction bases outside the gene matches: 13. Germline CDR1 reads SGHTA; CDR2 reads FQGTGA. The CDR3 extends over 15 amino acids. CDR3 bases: TGTGCCAGCTCTACGAGCAGGGGGCCTTGGAATGAGCAGTTCTTC. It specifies CASSTSRGPWNEQFF. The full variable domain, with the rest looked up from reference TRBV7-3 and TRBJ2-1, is GAGVSQTPSNKVTEKGKYVELRCDPISGHTALYWYRQSLGQGPEFLIYFQGTGAADDSGLPNDRFFAVRPEGSVSTLKIQRTERGDSAVYLCASSTSRGPWNEQFFGPGTRLTVL.

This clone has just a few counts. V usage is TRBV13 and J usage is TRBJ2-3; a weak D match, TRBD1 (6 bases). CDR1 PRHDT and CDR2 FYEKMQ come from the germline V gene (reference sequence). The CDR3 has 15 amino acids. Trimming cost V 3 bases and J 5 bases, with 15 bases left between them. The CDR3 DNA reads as TGTGCCAGCAGCTTGATAAGCAGGGGTGAAGATACGCAGTATTTT. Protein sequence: CASSLISRGEDTQYF.

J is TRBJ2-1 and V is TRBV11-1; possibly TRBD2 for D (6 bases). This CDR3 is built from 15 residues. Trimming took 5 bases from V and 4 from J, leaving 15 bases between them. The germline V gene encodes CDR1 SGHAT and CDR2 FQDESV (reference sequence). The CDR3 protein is CASSPLAGPYNEQFF. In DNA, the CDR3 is TGTGCCAGCAGCCCCCTCGCGGGGCCTTACAATGAGCAGTTCTTC.

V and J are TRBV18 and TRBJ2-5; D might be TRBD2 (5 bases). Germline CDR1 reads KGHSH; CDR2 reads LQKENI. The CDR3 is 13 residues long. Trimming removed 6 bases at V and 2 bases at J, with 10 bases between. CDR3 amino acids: CASSRGNQETQYF. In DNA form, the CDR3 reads TGTGCCAGCTCCCGGGGTAATCAAGAGACCCAGTACTTC.

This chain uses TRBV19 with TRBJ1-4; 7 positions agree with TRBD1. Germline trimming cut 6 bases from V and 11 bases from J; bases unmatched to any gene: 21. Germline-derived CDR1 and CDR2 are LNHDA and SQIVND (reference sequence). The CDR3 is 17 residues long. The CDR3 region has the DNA TGTGCCAGTAGCCAAGGACAGGCGCGTACCCGAGCTCATAAACTGTTTTTT. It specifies CASSQGQARTRAHKLFF.

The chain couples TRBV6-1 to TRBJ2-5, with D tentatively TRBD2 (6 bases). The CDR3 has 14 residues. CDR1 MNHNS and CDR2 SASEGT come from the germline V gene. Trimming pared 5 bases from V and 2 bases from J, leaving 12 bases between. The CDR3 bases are TGTGCCAGCAGTTCCGGGAGTAGGCAAGAGACCCAGTACTTC. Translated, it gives CASSSGSRQETQYF.

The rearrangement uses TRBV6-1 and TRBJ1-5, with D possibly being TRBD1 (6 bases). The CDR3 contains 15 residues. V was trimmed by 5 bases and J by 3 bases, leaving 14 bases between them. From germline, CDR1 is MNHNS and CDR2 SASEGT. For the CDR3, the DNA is TGTGCCAGCAGTAAAAACAGGGACCCCAATCAGCCCCAGCATTTT. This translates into CASSKNRDPNQPQHF.

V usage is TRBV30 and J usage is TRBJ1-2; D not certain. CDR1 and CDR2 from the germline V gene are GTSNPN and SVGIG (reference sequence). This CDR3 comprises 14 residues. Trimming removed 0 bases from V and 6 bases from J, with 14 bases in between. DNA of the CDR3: TGTGCCTGGAGTGTGATTCACGGGTATAATGGCTACACCTTC. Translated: CAWSVIHGYNGYTF.

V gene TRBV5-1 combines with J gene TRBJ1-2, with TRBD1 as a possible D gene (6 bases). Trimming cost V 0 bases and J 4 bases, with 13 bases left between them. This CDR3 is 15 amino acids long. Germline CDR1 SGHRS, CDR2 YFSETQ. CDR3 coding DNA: TGCGCCAGCAGCTTGGGGGCAGGGGTCCTCTATGGCTACACCTTC. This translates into CASSLGAGVLYGYTF.

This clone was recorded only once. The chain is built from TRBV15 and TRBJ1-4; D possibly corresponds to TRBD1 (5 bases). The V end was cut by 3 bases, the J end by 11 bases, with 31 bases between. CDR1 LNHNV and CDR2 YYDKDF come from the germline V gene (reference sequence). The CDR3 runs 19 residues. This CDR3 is CATSSSTETLTRSLGKLFF. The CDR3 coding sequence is TGTGCCACCAGCAGTTCGACAGAAACACTAACAAGATCTCTTGGGAAACTGTTTTTT.

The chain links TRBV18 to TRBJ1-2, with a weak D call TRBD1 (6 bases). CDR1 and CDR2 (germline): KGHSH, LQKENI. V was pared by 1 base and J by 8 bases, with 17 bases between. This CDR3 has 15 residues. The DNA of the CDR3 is TGTGCCAGCTCACCACTATCAGGGGCGCCCCGAGGCTACACCTTC. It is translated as CASSPLSGAPRGYTF.

For the CDR3, the DNA is TGTGCCAGCAGTTTGTACAGGGGAGGCGCTGAAGCTTTCTTT. It specifies CASSLYRGGAEAFF. This chain links TRBV28 with TRBJ1-1; 7 positions agree with TRBD1. Losses at the gene ends were 3 bases for V and 6 bases for J; bases not matched to a gene: 7. The CDR3 contains 14 residues. The germline V gene has CDR1 MDHEN and CDR2 SYDVKM. The entire variable domain, with the rest obtained from reference TRBV28 and TRBJ1-1, is as follows: DVKVTQSSRYLVKRTGEKVFLECVQDMDHENMFWYRQDPGLGLRLIYFSYDVKMKEKGDIPEGYSVSREKKERFSLILESASTNQTSMYLCASSLYRGGAEAFFGQGTRLTVV.

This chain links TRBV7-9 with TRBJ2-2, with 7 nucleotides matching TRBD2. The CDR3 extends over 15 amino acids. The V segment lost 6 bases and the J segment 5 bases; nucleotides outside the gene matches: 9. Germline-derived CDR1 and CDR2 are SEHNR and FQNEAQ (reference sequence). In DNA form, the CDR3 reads TGTGCCAGCAGAACCCAAGGGGAGGGAACCGGGGAGCTGTTTTTT. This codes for CASRTQGEGTGELFF.

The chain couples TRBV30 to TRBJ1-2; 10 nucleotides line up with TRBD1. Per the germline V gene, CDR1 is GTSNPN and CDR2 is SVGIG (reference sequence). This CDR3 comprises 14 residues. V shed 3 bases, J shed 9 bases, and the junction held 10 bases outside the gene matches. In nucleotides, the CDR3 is TGTGCCTGGAGAGGACAGGGGGTATACTCTAGCTACACCTTC. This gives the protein CAWRGQGVYSSYTF.

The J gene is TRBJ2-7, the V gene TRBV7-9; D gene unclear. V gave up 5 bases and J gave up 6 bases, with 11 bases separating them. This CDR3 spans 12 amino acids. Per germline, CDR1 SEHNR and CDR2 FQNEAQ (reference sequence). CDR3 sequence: CASSPERSEQYF. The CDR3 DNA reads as TGTGCCAGCAGCCCTGAACGCAGCGAGCAGTACTTC.

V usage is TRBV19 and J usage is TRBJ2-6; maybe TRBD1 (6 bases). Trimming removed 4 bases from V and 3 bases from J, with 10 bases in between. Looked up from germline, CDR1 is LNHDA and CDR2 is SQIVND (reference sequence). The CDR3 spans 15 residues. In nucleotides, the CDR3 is TGTGCCAGTAGTACCAACAGGGATGGGGCCAACGTCCTGACTTTC. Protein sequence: CASSTNRDGANVLTF. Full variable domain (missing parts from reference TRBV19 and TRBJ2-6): DGGITQSPKYLFRKEGQNVTLSCEQNLNHDAMYWYRQDPGQGLRLIYYSQIVNDFQKGDIAEGYSVSREKKESFPLTVTSAQKNPTAFYLCASSTNRDGANVLTFGAGSRLTVL.

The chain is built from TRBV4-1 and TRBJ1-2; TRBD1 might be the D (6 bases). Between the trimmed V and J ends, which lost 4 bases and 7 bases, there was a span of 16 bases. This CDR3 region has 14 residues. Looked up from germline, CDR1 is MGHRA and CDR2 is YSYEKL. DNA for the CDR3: TGCGCCAGCAGCCCGCGGGGGGCTCTAGGTGGCTACACCTTC. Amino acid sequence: CASSPRGALGGYTF.

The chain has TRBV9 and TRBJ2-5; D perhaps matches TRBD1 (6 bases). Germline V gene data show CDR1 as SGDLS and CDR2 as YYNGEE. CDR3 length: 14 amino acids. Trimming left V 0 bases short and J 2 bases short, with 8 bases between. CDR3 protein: CASSVGTAQETQYF. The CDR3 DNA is TGTGCCAGCAGCGTAGGGACAGCGCAAGAGACCCAGTACTTC.

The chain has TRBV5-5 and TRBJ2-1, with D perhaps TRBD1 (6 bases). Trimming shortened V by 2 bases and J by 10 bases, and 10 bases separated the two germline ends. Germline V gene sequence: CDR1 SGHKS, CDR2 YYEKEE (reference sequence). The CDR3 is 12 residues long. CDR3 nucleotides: TGTGCCAGCAGCTTCATACAGGGCGAGCAGTTCTTC. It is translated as CASSFIQGEQFF.

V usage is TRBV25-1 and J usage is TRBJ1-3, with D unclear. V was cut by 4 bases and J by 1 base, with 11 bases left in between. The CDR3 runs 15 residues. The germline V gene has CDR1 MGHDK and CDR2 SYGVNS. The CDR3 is CASSGPGYSGNTIYF. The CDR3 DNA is TGTGCCAGCAGTGGGCCGGGATATTCTGGAAACACCATATATTTT. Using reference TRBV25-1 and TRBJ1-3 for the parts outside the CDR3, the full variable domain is EADIYQTPRYLVIGTGKKITLECSQTMGHDKMYWYQQDPGMELHLIHYSYGVNSTEKGDLSSESTVSRIRTEHFPLTLESARPSHTSQYLCASSGPGYSGNTIYFGEGSWLTVV.